The TCR beta chain described here comes from a study of cytomegalovirus exposure and HLA in healthy donors. Whole-study results and caveats: The sole available immune exposure information was CMV serostatus. It is likely that the observed cluster of highly shared sequence variants was a sequencing artifact. Upon later analysis, HLA-associated TCR beta chains proved more clonally expanded than other, equally common chains. According to a later analysis, most TCR beta chains associated with CMV appeared HLA-restricted.

A word on this clone: Its antigen is unidentified.

The PCR had 60 Vbeta and 13 Jbeta primers. Here immunoSEQ multiplex PCR was the method, and the copy in TCRdb shows in-frame clones only, minus some. In total, the table holds around 210,000 clones. Germline-derived CDR1 and CDR2 are SQVTM and ANQGSEA. This CDR3 region has 19 residues. V shed 5 bases, J shed 0 bases, and the junction held 14 bases outside the gene matches. This sequence was found in a girl aged 2 to 9 in good health and CMV-seropositive. The chain recombines TRBV29-1 with TRBJ2-4; 12 bases are shared with TRBD2. Sample: PBMCs. The chain's CDR3 is CSVLTLLAGGRIAKNIQYF. The CDR3 region has the DNA TGCAGCGTTCTAACGCTACTAGCGGGAGGCCGTATAGCCAAAAACATTCAGTACTTC.